The 6 T cell receptor beta chains below were found in one sample sequenced in a study of T cell changes during pregnancy in multiple sclerosis. Assay: immunoSEQ multiplex PCR; the TCRdb copy retains only in-frame clones and omits some. The data contain roughly 59,000 clones, 93% of them singletons. This specimen was CD4+ T cells from peripheral blood mononuclear cells, taken before pregnancy. Receptor source: a female donor with multiple sclerosis, enrolled in a pregnancy study.

V and J are TRBV25-1 and TRBJ1-1; TRBD1 aligns across 10 bases. CDR1 is MGHDK and CDR2 is SYGVNS in the germline V gene. J lost 4 bases, V lost 4 bases, and 9 bases had no gene match. The CDR3 covers 16 residues. CDR3 in amino acids: CASSVRQGARSTEAFF. The CDR3, as DNA: TGTGCCAGCAGTGTCCGACAGGGGGCTAGGAGCACTGAAGCTTTCTTT.

This clone showed up just once. The chain uses TRBV7-2 and TRBJ2-3; 12 positions agree with TRBD2. Losses at the gene ends were 7 bases for V and 0 bases for J; bases not matched to a gene: 8. The CDR3 has 17 residues. The germline V gene has CDR1 SGHTA and CDR2 FQGNSA. Here the CDR3 DNA reads TGTGCCAGCACGAAACTAGCGGGAGGCTTCAGCACAGATACGCAGTATTTT. Translation gives CASTKLAGGFSTDTQYF.

This CDR3 is CASSGLSGGTDTQYF. The CDR3 region has the DNA TGTGCCAGCAGTGGTCTCAGCGGGGGCACAGATACGCAGTATTTT. The rearrangement joins TRBV6-1 to TRBJ2-3; TRBD2 matches 7 bases. Germline V gene sequence: CDR1 MNHNS, CDR2 SASEGT. Trimming at V came to 4 bases and at J to 1 base, leaving 5 bases not matched to a gene. The CDR3 has 15 residues.

V usage is TRBV27 and J usage is TRBJ2-3; 8 bases line up with TRBD1. The CDR3 loop spans 15 amino acids. Germline CDR1 MNHEY, CDR2 SMNVEV (reference sequence). The V gene end was trimmed by 4 bases and the J gene end by 1 base; junction bases not matched to a gene: 4. CDR3 nucleotides: TGTGCCAGCAGTTCCCTGGACAGGGGCACAGATACGCAGTATTTT. This sequence encodes CASSSLDRGTDTQYF.

The V and J genes are TRBV6-5 and TRBJ2-1; tentative D call: TRBD2 (5 bases). CDR1 is MNHEY, CDR2 SVGAGI, per germline. V was clipped by 2 bases and J by 11 bases, with 13 bases between them. This CDR3 region has 13 residues. The CDR3 nucleotides read TGTGCCAGCAGTTACGCTGGAGACGGGAAGCAGTTCTTC. It yields the protein CASSYAGDGKQFF.

This chain connects TRBV6-5 to TRBJ2-3; 9 nucleotides match TRBD2. V lost 0 bases, J lost 4 bases, and 2 bases stayed unmatched. Germline V gene data show CDR1 as MNHEY and CDR2 as SVGAGI. The CDR3 consists of 15 residues. The CDR3 DNA is TGTGCCAGCAGTTACTCGCTAGCGGGGTCAGATACGCAGTATTTT. Translating it yields CASSYSLAGSDTQYF.